This T cell receptor (beta chain) was documented in a study of CD8 T cells in ankylosing spondylitis. Study observations and caveats: Ankylosing spondylitis blood seemed to carry a telltale TCR beta motif made of fewer than ten highly homologous variants.

CDR1 is LGHNA, CDR2 YNFKEQ, per germline. The V gene end was trimmed by 2 bases and the J gene end by 4 bases; junction bases not matched to a gene: 6. This CDR3 has 15 residues. Libraries of TCR beta came from quantitative 5'-RACE with molecular barcodes. One entry per CDR3 protein, called by TCRdb with MiXCR from the 5' RACE reads. Here the sample spans about 480,000 distinct CDR3 sequences, about 15% being singletons. In this sample, this clonotype turned up a few times. Its antigen is currently unknown. The material sequenced was blood, either unsorted or a sorted T cell fraction (not recorded which). The rearrangement joins TRBV4-2 to TRBJ2-3, with TRBD2 matching over 7 bases. The TCR sequence derives from a male donor with ankylosing spondylitis. CDR3 sequence (DNA): TGTGCCAGCAGCCAAAGCTTGCGGGAGTCAGATACGCAGTATTTT. It translates to CASSQSLRESDTQYF.